This T cell receptor (beta chain) was recorded in a study of blood T cell repertoires in COVID-19. Whole-study context: The analysed material was cDNA or gDNA that came from T cells, B-cell-depleted T cells, or PBMCs.

Participants spanned ages about 18 to 89 years and resided in 20 to 30 US areas. Profiling relied on immunoSEQ multiplex PCR, and the TCRdb table lists in-frame clones only, not all of them. The data show about 260,000 clones, around 90% seen once. This CDR3 contains 19 residues. The V gene lost 1 base and the J gene lost 3 bases, with 19 bases spanning the gap. Germline CDR1 SGHAT, CDR2 FQNNGV. This sequence was found in a man aged 45-65 years who had been exposed to COVID-19. Sequenced sample: PBMCs or T cells enriched from blood (not recorded which). The V gene is TRBV11-2, the J gene TRBJ1-6; possible D gene TRBD1, 5 bases. The CDR3: CASSLGRGVVGGYNSPLHF. The CDR3, as DNA: TGTGCCAGCAGCTTAGGGAGAGGAGTCGTCGGGGGCTATAATTCACCCCTCCACTTT. The whole variable domain, filled in from reference TRBV11-2 and TRBJ1-6, reads EAGVAQSPRYKIIEKRQSVAFWCNPISGHATLYWYQQILGQGPKLLIQFQNNGVVDDSQLPKDRFSAERLKGVDSTLKIQPAKLEDSAVYLCASSLGRGVVGGYNSPLHFGNGTRLTVT.